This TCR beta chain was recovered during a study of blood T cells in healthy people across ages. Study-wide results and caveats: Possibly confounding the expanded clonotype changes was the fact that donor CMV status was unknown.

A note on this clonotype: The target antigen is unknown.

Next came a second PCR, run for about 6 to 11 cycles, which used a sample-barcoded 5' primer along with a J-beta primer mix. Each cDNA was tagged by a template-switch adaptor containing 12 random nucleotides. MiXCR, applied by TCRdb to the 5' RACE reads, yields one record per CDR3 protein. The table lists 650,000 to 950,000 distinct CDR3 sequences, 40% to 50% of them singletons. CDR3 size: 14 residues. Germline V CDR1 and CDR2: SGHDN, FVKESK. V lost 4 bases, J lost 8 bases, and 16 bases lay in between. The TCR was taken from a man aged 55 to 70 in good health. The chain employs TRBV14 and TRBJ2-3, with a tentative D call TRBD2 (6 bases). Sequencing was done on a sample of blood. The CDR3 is CASSLARRDGTQYF. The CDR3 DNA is TGTGCCAGCAGCCTCGCTAGGCGGGATGGTACGCAGTATTTT.